These 19 T cell receptor beta chains share one sample of origin, sequenced in a study of CD8 T cells in ankylosing spondylitis. Broader study findings: Blood of patients with ankylosing spondylitis appeared to be characterized by a TCR beta motif of about 8 highly homologous variants.

What these receptors recognize is not known. One entry per CDR3 protein results from TCRdb running MiXCR on the 5' RACE reads. There are around 890,000 distinct CDR3 sequences in the sample; about 11% occur only once, and under 0.6% lies in the top ten. The sequenced material came from blood, either unsorted or a sorted T cell fraction (not recorded which). These receptors came from a male donor with ankylosing spondylitis.

J is TRBJ2-1 and V is TRBV20-1; D possibly matches TRBD1 or TRBD2 (6 bases each). The V gene's germline CDR1 is DFQATT and CDR2 SNEGSKA (reference sequence). This CDR3 is built from 16 residues. The V and J ends lost 2 bases and 0 bases respectively, with 14 bases between them. The CDR3 DNA is TGCAGTGCTAGAAGTTTAGGGGGGAGCTCCTACAATGAGCAGTTCTTC. Its translation: CSARSLGGSSYNEQFF.

At least ten counts were recorded for this clonotype. J is TRBJ2-5 and V is TRBV7-9; TRBD1 is a possible D gene (5 bases). The CDR3 is made up of 14 amino acids. Trimming pared 2 bases from V and 1 base from J, leaving 8 bases between. In germline, CDR1 is SEHNR, CDR2 FQNEAQ (reference sequence). The CDR3 loop is CASSLQGFQETQYF. The CDR3 nucleotides read TGTGCCAGCAGCTTACAGGGATTCCAAGAGACCCAGTACTTC.

This clonotype was picked up a small number of times. The J gene is TRBJ2-1, the V gene TRBV20-1; no reliable D call. CDR3 length: 18 residues. V was clipped by 1 base and J by 0 bases, with 19 bases between them. Germline lookup yields CDR1 DFQATT and CDR2 SNEGSKA (reference sequence). The CDR3 sequence is CSARVHGKAANSYNEQFF. CDR3 bases: TGCAGTGCTAGAGTTCATGGGAAGGCAGCGAACTCCTACAATGAGCAGTTCTTC.

The rearrangement joins TRBV24-1 to TRBJ2-5, with 7 bases fitting TRBD2. The CDR3 is 14 residues long. The germline V gene encodes CDR1 KGHDR and CDR2 SFDVKD. J was trimmed by 5 bases and V by 4 bases; bases with no gene match: 6. The CDR3 region is CATSEAGTWETQYF. The DNA of the CDR3 is TGTGCCACCAGTGAAGCGGGAACCTGGGAGACCCAGTACTTC.

In its sample, this clonotype was seen many times. The rearrangement uses TRBV29-1 and TRBJ2-3; 9 bases line up with TRBD2. The CDR3 spans 15 residues. The V gene end was trimmed by 6 bases and the J gene end by 0 bases; junction bases not matched to a gene: 7. Looked up from germline, CDR1 is SQVTM and CDR2 is ANQGSEA. This chain's CDR3 is CSVTGTSSSTDTQYF. DNA of the CDR3: TGCAGCGTGACCGGGACTAGCAGTAGCACAGATACGCAGTATTTT.

The chain is built from TRBV10-3 and TRBJ1-2, with no clear D. Germline lookup yields CDR1 ENHRY and CDR2 SYGVKD. The CDR3 consists of 12 residues. V lost 6 bases and J 4 bases, leaving 9 bases between the germline ends. This CDR3 reads CAISDIRYGYTF. As DNA, the CDR3 is TGTGCCATCAGCGACATTCGCTATGGCTACACCTTC.

The J gene is TRBJ1-6, the V gene TRBV5-1; 8 bases line up with TRBD1. The V gene's germline CDR1 is SGHRS and CDR2 YFSETQ. The CDR3 is 17 amino acids. Losses at the gene ends were 4 bases for V and 3 bases for J; bases not matched to a gene: 9. The CDR3 region is CASSPSSGQGYNSPLHF. The CDR3, as DNA: TGCGCCAGCAGCCCTTCGAGTGGACAGGGCTATAATTCACCCCTCCACTTT. The full variable domain, in which reference TRBV5-1 and TRBJ1-6 provide the parts outside the CDR3, is KAGVTQTPRYLIKTRGQQVTLSCSPISGHRSVSWYQQTPGQGLQFLFEYFSETQRNKGNFPGRFSGRQFSNSRSEMNVSTLELGDSALYLCASSPSSGQGYNSPLHFGNGTRLTVT.

This clonotype showed up just a few times. V usage is TRBV10-3 and J usage is TRBJ2-2, with a tentative D call TRBD2 (5 bases). V was clipped by 7 bases and J by 6 bases, with 21 bases between them. Germline lookup yields CDR1 ENHRY and CDR2 SYGVKD. CDR3 length: 16 amino acids. The CDR3 loop is CAIKGSSRGDPGELFF. CDR3 DNA sequence: TGTGCCATCAAGGGTTCTAGCCGCGGTGATCCCGGGGAGCTGTTTTTT.

This clonotype was detected many times. This chain joins TRBV29-1 and TRBJ2-7; D remains unclear. The ends were cut back, 4 bases at V and 6 bases at J, with 10 bases in the middle. Germline CDR1 and CDR2: SQVTM and ANQGSEA. The CDR3 runs 11 residues. In DNA form, the CDR3 reads TGCAGCGTTGTTACCTTCGGCGAGCAGTACTTC. The encoded protein is CSVVTFGEQYF.

This chain links TRBV2 with TRBJ1-6; D gene ambiguous. The ends were cut back, 7 bases at V and 8 bases at J, with 12 bases in the middle. The length of the CDR3 is 13 residues. The germline gives CDR1 SNHLY, CDR2 FYNNEI. CDR3: CASKSRRDSPLHF. In nucleotides, the CDR3 is TGTGCCAGCAAAAGTCGGCGGGATTCACCCCTCCACTTT.

The sample holds a few counts of this clonotype. The V gene is TRBV20-1, the J gene TRBJ2-5, with 10 bases matching TRBD2. V shed 1 base, J shed 5 bases, and the junction held 13 bases outside the gene matches. From germline, CDR1 is DFQATT and CDR2 SNEGSKA (reference sequence). CDR3 length equals 17 residues. CDR3 DNA sequence: TGCAGTGCTAGAGTAACCTCTAGCGGGAGTACCCGTGAGACCCAGTACTTC. Translation gives CSARVTSSGSTRETQYF.

This clonotype was seen only a few times. The chain is built from TRBV20-1 and TRBJ1-1; D remains unclear. This CDR3 has 15 amino acids. V was pared by 3 bases and J by 1 base, with 15 bases between. Germline V gene sequence: CDR1 DFQATT, CDR2 SNEGSKA (reference sequence). CDR3 DNA sequence: TGCAGTGCTAGTATCTGGGAGGGCTGGAACACTGAAGCTTTCTTT. It specifies CSASIWEGWNTEAFF.

This clonotype was found a few times. The rearrangement uses TRBV6-1 and TRBJ1-5, with 11 bases fitting TRBD1. V shed 6 bases and J 6 bases; nucleotides not matched to a gene: 4. The CDR3 is 14 amino acids. Germline V gene sequence: CDR1 MNHNS, CDR2 SASEGT. The CDR3 nucleotides are TGTGCCAGCAGGGGCGGGACAGGGGGTCAGCCCCAGCATTTT. It codes for CASRGGTGGQPQHF.

In this sample, this clonotype turned up a few times. Mismatch with germline at one junction end may stem from a read error. The gene calls are TRBV7-7 and TRBJ2-2; 8 bases line up with TRBD1. Germline CDR1 is SSHAT and CDR2 is FNYEAQ (reference sequence). The length of the CDR3 is 15 residues. The DNA of the CDR3 is TGTGCTAGCAGTACACAGGGGGCGAACACCGGGGAGCTGTTTTTT. It codes for CASSTQGANTGELFF. The full variable domain, completed using reference TRBV7-7 and TRBJ2-2, is GAGVSQSPRYKVTKRGQDVTLRCDPISSHATLYWYQQALGQGPEFLTYFNYEAQPDKSGLPSDRFSAERPEGSISTLTIQRTEQRDSAMYRCASSTQGANTGELFFGEGSRLTVL.

This clonotype was found a few times. V usage is TRBV6-2 or TRBV6-3 and J usage is TRBJ1-1; TRBD1 matches at 7 bases. With V trimmed by 7 bases and J by 0 bases, 17 bases remained unmatched. The CDR3 sequence is 18 residues long. Per the germline V gene, CDR1 is MNHEY and CDR2 is SVGEGT. The CDR3 sequence: CASTSPLRTGAMNTEAFF. CDR3 nucleotides: TGTGCCAGCACCTCCCCTCTACGGACAGGCGCCATGAACACTGAAGCTTTCTTT.

The chain employs TRBV10-3 and TRBJ2-7, with D perhaps TRBD2 (5 bases). The CDR3 has 13 amino acids. V lost 10 bases and J 3 bases, leaving 16 bases between the germline ends. Germline V gene sequence: CDR1 ENHRY, CDR2 SYGVKD. The CDR3, as DNA: TGTGCCACCCAAGGGAGCGGCGTCTACGAGCAGTACTTC. Its translation is CATQGSGVYEQYF.

This clonotype was counted only a few times. The chain uses TRBV25-1 and TRBJ2-5, with a tentative D call TRBD1 (6 bases). The V end lost 5 bases, the J end lost 9 bases, and 13 bases lay between the germline ends. There are 12 residues in the CDR3. Germline assignment: CDR1 MGHDK and CDR2 SYGVNS. The CDR3 DNA sequence: TGTGCCAGCAGTCACGCCCCAGGGGCCCAGTACTTC. Translated: CASSHAPGAQYF.

The V gene is TRBV20-1, the J gene TRBJ1-2; D call uncertain. The CDR3 is made up of 12 amino acids. Germline V gene sequence: CDR1 DFQATT, CDR2 SNEGSKA (reference sequence). V was pared by 5 bases and J by 1 base, with 8 bases between. CDR3 nucleotides: TGCAGTGCTGAGACACTTAACTATGGCTACACCTTC. Encoded protein: CSAETLNYGYTF.

This clonotype has more than one count but fewer than ten. This CDR3 is CSAQAERDDTEAFF. CDR3 DNA sequence: TGCAGTGCCCAGGCCGAGAGGGACGACACTGAAGCTTTCTTT. V and J are TRBV20-1 and TRBJ1-1, with D possibly being TRBD1 (5 bases). The CDR3 covers 14 residues. Trimming removed 6 bases at V and 3 bases at J, with 17 bases between. Germline assignment: CDR1 DFQATT and CDR2 SNEGSKA (reference sequence).